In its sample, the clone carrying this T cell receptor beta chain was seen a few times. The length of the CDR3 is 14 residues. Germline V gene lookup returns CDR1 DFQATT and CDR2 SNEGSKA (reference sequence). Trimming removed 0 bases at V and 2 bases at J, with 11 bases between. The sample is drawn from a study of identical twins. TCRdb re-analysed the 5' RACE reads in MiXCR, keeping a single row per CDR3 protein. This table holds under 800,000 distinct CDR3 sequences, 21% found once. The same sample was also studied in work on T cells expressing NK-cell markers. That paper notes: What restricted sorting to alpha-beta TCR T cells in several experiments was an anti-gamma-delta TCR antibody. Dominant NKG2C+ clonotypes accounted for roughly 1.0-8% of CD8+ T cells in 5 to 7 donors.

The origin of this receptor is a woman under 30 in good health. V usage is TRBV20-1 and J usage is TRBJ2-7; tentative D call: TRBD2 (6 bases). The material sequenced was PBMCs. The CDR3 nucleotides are TGCAGTGCTAGAGATCGGGACTTGCCCTACGAGCAGTACTTC. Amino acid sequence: CSARDRDLPYEQYF.